One and the same sample provided the 7 T cell receptor beta chains below, sequenced in a study of T-cell memory formation after mild COVID-19. TCRdb redid the calling of the 5' RACE reads with MiXCR, one entry per CDR3 protein. This table holds some 57,000 distinct CDR3 sequences, 10% to 15% found once. Sequencing was performed on PBMCs or a T cell subset sorted from them (not recorded which). These receptors were taken from a man aged 18 to 29 who had mild COVID-19 (a few samples of this study predate the infection). Cell type and time point are not known.

The chain has TRBV15 and TRBJ1-1; D unresolved. The CDR3 runs to 12 residues. V gave up 0 bases and J gave up 12 bases, with 11 bases separating them. The germline V gene encodes CDR1 LNHNV and CDR2 YYDKDF (reference sequence). This CDR3 is CATSRDFGWTFF. Written as DNA, the CDR3 is TGTGCCACCAGCAGAGATTTCGGGTGGACTTTCTTT.

This clonotype was detected only a few times. The chain is built from TRBV20-1 and TRBJ1-3, with TRBD1 as a possible D gene (6 bases). The CDR3 runs 14 residues. Trimming removed 5 bases at V and 3 bases at J, with 14 bases between. Per the germline V gene, CDR1 is DFQATT and CDR2 is SNEGSKA (reference sequence). CDR3 amino acids: CSASLQGLGNTIYF. The CDR3 nucleotides are TGCAGTGCTTCTCTACAGGGCCTTGGAAACACCATATATTTT.

This clonotype was seen many times. This rearrangement joins TRBV6-5 to TRBJ2-3; no definite D call. The CDR3 contains 13 residues. V was pared by 2 bases and J by 2 bases, with 5 bases between. Germline lookup yields CDR1 MNHEY and CDR2 SVGAGI. CDR3 nucleotide sequence: TGTGCCAGCAGTTACGGAGACACAGATACGCAGTATTTT. It translates to CASSYGDTDTQYF.

The chain uses TRBV7-2 and TRBJ1-2; D remains ambiguous. Trimming shortened V by 9 bases and J by 3 bases, and 5 bases separated the two germline ends. CDR1 is SGHTA, CDR2 FQGNSA, per germline. There are 10 residues in the CDR3. CDR3 amino acids: CASGDYGYTF. DNA of the CDR3: TGTGCCAGTGGGGACTATGGCTACACCTTC. Complete variable domain (other parts from reference TRBV7-2 and TRBJ1-2): GAGVSQSPSNKVTEKGKDVELRCDPISGHTALYWYRQSLGQGLEFLIYFQGNSAPDKSGLPSDRFSAERTGGSVSTLTIQRTQQEDSAVYLCASGDYGYTFGSGTRLTVV.

The chain links TRBV10-3 to TRBJ1-4; the D is unclear. The CDR3 spans 15 residues. Germline V lookup: CDR1 ENHRY, CDR2 SYGVKD. V was shortened by 3 bases and J by 0 bases, with 8 bases between the two germline ends. CDR3: CAISEVGPTNEKLFF. The CDR3 DNA reads TGTGCCATCAGTGAAGTCGGTCCAACTAATGAAAAACTGTTTTTT.

This clonotype was observed many times. The CDR3, as DNA: TGTGCCAGCAGCCGACAGGAGGATACGCAGTATTTT. Its translation is CASSRQEDTQYF. V and J are TRBV7-2 and TRBJ2-3; D possibly corresponds to TRBD1 (6 bases). The germline V gene has CDR1 SGHTA and CDR2 FQGNSA. The V end lost 5 bases, the J end lost 6 bases, and 9 bases lay between the germline ends. The CDR3 has 12 amino acids.

The J gene is TRBJ1-2, the V gene TRBV4-3; the D gene is possibly TRBD1 (5 bases). This CDR3 has 15 residues. Germline-derived CDR1 and CDR2 are LGHNA and YSLEER. V gave up 1 base and J gave up 2 bases, with 11 bases separating them. As DNA, the CDR3 is TGCGCCAGCAGCCAAGTGGGGGGTATCAACTATGGCTACACCTTC. It translates to CASSQVGGINYGYTF.